The rows below give T cell receptor beta chains drawn from one sample of a study of blood T cell repertoires in COVID-19. Sequenced by immunoSEQ multiplex PCR; TCRdb stores in-frame clones only, minus some. The profile shows tens of thousands of clones, about nine tenths of them singletons. The sequencing sample was made of peripheral blood. Receptors originate from a man in his sixties with active COVID-19. CDR3s include the opening cysteine and the closing phenylalanine or tryptophan. The D gene is left open where the match is weak. The listing skips clone size in some rows; elsewhere it reads once, few, many or a size class.

>TRBD1|-|TRBJ2-7|TRBV11-2
TGTGCCAGCAGCCGGACAGGGGGCAGCGTCTACGAGCAGTACTTC
CASSRTGGSVYEQYF
>-|-|TRBJ2-3|TRBV5-8
TGTGCCAGCAGCTCGCAAAACAGGCTCGATACGCAGTATTTT
CASSSQNRLDTQYF
>TRBD1|once|TRBJ2-1|TRBV10-3
TGTGCCATCAGTGTAAGGACAGGGGTGGATGAGCAGTTCTTC
CAISVRTGVDEQFF
>TRBD2|-|TRBJ2-7|TRBV7-9
TGTGCCAGCAGCTCCACCGGGACTATCTACGAGCAGTACTTC
CASSSTGTIYEQYF
>-|-|TRBJ2-1|TRBV3-1/TRBV3-2
TGTGCCAGCAGCCAAGACCCGGGACTGCACAATGAGCAGTTCTTC
CASSQDPGLHNEQFF
>-|-|TRBJ1-6|TRBV14
TGTGCCAGCAGCCCCCAGGGCGGAGCTCTCCACTTT
CASSPQGGALHF
>-|-|TRBJ2-7|TRBV19
TGTGCCAGTAGTATAGGAGCGCCTTCCGAGCAGTACTTC
CASSIGAPSEQYF
>TRBD2|-|TRBJ2-5|TRBV12-5
TGTGCTAGTGGTTTAAGCGGGAGTCTGGAGACCCAGTACTTC
CASGLSGSLETQYF
>-|-|TRBJ2-1|TRBV7-2
TGTGCCAGCAGCCACCTACTAGGCGAGCAGTTCTTC
CASSHLLGEQFF
>TRBD2|-|TRBJ2-1|TRBV4-1
TGCGCCAGCAGCCAGTTGGTCGGTAGCGGGAGGAAATTCTTC
CASSQLVGSGRKFF